What follows describes a single T cell receptor (beta chain). This record belongs to a study of blood T cell repertoires in COVID-19. Study background: Donors in the United States, Italy and Spain gave samples during acute or convalescent COVID-19. T cells, B-cell-depleted T cells, or PBMCs supplied cDNA or gDNA.

The CDR3 consists of 16 residues. Germline V gives CDR1 MNHEY, CDR2 SVGAGI. After removal of 4 bases from V and 0 bases from J, the junction contained 5 bases not matched to a gene. Original processing notes: Nucleated cell counts were estimated from reference gene primer amplification. The assay was immunoSEQ multiplex PCR, and TCRdb's table has in-frame clones only and misses some. Clone size and V and J calls were adopted from that table, with D and trimming inferred from the DNA. The profile covers hundreds of thousands of clones, with about 86% appearing a single time and roughly 9.8% taken by the ten largest.

The chain carries TRBV6-5 and TRBJ1-5; 8 bases line up with TRBD1. Sequenced sample: peripheral blood. The sequence was collected from an older man with acute or convalescent COVID-19. CDR3 protein: CASSLAQGASNQPQHF. The CDR3 DNA follows: TGTGCCAGCAGTTTGGCCCAGGGGGCTAGCAATCAGCCCCAGCATTTT.